This T cell receptor (beta chain) was sequenced during a study of regulatory T cells in long-lasting Graves disease. Whole-study results and caveats: Persistent disease showed a preference for TRBV28, TRBJ1-2 and TRBJ2-5. A greater number of public clonotypes (under 3,000) was shared by persistent patients than by new patients (about 960).

This clonotype occurred many times. Its antigen is undetermined. The time point was: persistent/refractory GD, antithyroid drugs over 5 years with positive TRAb. Isolated PBMC RNA provided the starting material for the TCR library. Graves' disease diagnosis used American Thyroid Association guidelines. Arm-PCR of CDR3 regions and iRepertoire HTBI primers were the basis on which TCR beta libraries were built. TCRdb re-called the multiplex PCR reads with MiXCR, one entry per CDR3 protein. The sample has some 370,000 distinct CDR3 sequences, more than 20% seen once; the top ten hold around 30%. The germline V gene encodes CDR1 MDHEN and CDR2 SYDVKM. This CDR3 region has 12 residues. The ends were cut back, 5 bases at V and 10 bases at J, with 14 bases in the middle.

J is TRBJ1-1 and V is TRBV28; no reliable D call. Specimen: peripheral blood mononuclear cells (PBMCs), collected when the disease was refractory, from a patient treated with antithyroid drugs. The sequence derives from a middle-aged woman with Graves disease. CDR3 in DNA: TGTGCCAGCAGTCCTGGGTTGGCAGGAGCTTTCTTT. It is translated as CASSPGLAGAFF.